This entry describes one T cell receptor beta chain. The data derive from a study of chemoradiotherapy in HPV16-positive cancers. Trimming removed 4 bases from V and 7 bases from J; junction bases left unmatched: 6. This CDR3 comprises 14 residues. Germline CDR1 and CDR2: SGHKS and YYEKEE (reference sequence). TCRdb's table, derived via immunoSEQ multiplex PCR, lists solely in-frame clones and lacks some. Of approximately 32,000 clones listed, 89% were seen once; the top ten hold about 3%. Sequencing used blood, obtained from a patient who underwent chemoradiotherapy. The receptor comes from a human donor with HPV-associated anogenital cancer. The chain is built from TRBV5-5 and TRBJ2-2, with TRBD1 matching over 8 bases. CDR3 amino acids: CASSRTGSGGELFF. The CDR3 region has the DNA TGTGCCAGCAGCCGGACAGGGTCTGGCGGGGAGCTGTTTTTT.